One T cell receptor beta chain is described in this entry. Everyone who took part was roughly 18 to 89 years old, and they came from roughly 25 US areas. Participants reported their clinical history, and cohort assignment relied on those reports. The data belong to a study of blood T cell repertoires in COVID-19. At the level of the study: PBMCs, B-cell-depleted T cells, or T cells provided the cDNA or gDNA that made up the material.

CDR3 size: 14 residues. J lost 2 bases, V lost 4 bases, and 4 bases had no gene match. Germline V gene lookup returns CDR1 LGHDT and CDR2 YNNKEL (reference sequence). In the original processing: Reference gene primer amplification yielded estimated nucleated cell counts. Clones were read by immunoSEQ multiplex PCR, and TCRdb kept only the in-frame ones, dropping some. That table is the source of V, J and clone size, and D and trimming were worked out from the DNA. Here the sample spans some 420,000 clones, more than 80% being singletons. Input material: PBMCs or T cells enriched from blood (not recorded which). This TCR was sampled from a man aged 30 to 45 who had recovered from COVID-19. V is TRBV3-1 (or the pseudogene TRBV3-2) and J is TRBJ2-7; 8 bases fit TRBD2. CDR3 in amino acids: CASSPGTRTYEQYF. CDR3 nucleotides: TGTGCCAGCAGCCCAGGGACTAGAACCTACGAGCAGTACTTC.